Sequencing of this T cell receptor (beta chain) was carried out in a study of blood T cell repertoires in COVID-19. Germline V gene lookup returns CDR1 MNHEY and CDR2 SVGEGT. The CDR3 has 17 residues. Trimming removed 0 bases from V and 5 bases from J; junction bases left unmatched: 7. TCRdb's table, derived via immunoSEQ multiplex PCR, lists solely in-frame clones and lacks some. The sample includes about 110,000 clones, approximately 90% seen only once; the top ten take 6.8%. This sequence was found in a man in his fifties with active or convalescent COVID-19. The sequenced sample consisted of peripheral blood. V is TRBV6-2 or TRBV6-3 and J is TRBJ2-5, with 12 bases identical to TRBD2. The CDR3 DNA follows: TGTGCCAGCAGTTACTCGGAACTAGCGGGAGGTTATGAGACCCAGTACTTC. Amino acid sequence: CASSYSELAGGYETQYF.